This is a list of T cell receptor beta chains from one sample in a study of CD8+ T cells in alopecia areata. Some clones are missing from TCRdb's copy, which holds only in-frame ones; the method was immunoSEQ multiplex PCR. The top ten clones hold approximately 3.9% of a sample with some 14,000 clones, roughly 61% of them seen once. The material sequenced was CD4+ Tregs sorted from blood. The receptors come from a human donor with alopecia areata. The CDR3 runs from the conserved cysteine through the conserved F or W. The D gene is left open where the match is weak. Clone size is shown for a subset of rows, as once, few, many or a class of expanded clone.

>TRBJ1-3|TRBV18|NA|16|few
CASSPPTRFSGNTIYF
TGTGCCAGCTCACCTCCGACTAGATTCTCTGGAAACACCATATATTTT
>TRBJ2-1|TRBV7-2|NA|15|NA
CASTQKRTSYNEQFF
TGTGCCAGCACCCAAAAGCGGACATCCTACAATGAGCAGTTCTTC
>TRBJ2-3|TRBV27|TRBD1|16|NA
CATTHFGDRLTDTQYF
TGTGCCACCACACACTTCGGGGACAGGCTCACAGATACGCAGTATTTT
>TRBJ2-7|TRBV4-2|TRBD2|21|NA
CASSQAFTPLWLAESSYEQYF
TGTGCCAGCAGCCAAGCTTTCACCCCTCTATGGCTAGCGGAAAGCTCCTACGAGCAGTACTTC
>TRBJ2-5|TRBV4-2|NA|13|large
CASSPTQGETQYF
TGTGCCAGCAGCCCGACCCAGGGAGAGACCCAGTACTTC
>TRBJ1-2|TRBV29-1|TRBD1|15|NA
CSVYLGQGRGYGYTF
TGCAGCGTTTATCTTGGACAGGGTCGCGGCTATGGCTACACCTTC
>TRBJ2-1|TRBV10-1|TRBD2|15|few
CASSDAGGLLNEQFF
TGCGCCAGCAGTGATGCGGGAGGGCTACTTAATGAGCAGTTCTTC
>TRBJ2-1|TRBV19|TRBD2|14|NA
CASKRDAVSNEQFF
TGTGCCAGCAAGCGGGACGCCGTGAGCAATGAGCAGTTCTTC
>TRBJ1-1|TRBV5-1|NA|13|NA
CASRGDRNTEAFF
TGCGCCAGCAGGGGGGACCGAAACACTGAAGCTTTCTTT
>TRBJ2-5|TRBV10-3|NA|17|few
CAISESDSSHSQETQYF
TGTGCCATCAGTGAGTCTGATAGCTCCCACTCCCAAGAGACCCAGTACTTC
>TRBJ2-6|TRBV2|NA|16|NA
CASKTSGFSGANVLTF
TGTGCCAGCAAAACTTCGGGCTTCTCTGGGGCCAACGTCCTGACTTTC
>TRBJ1-1|TRBV7-3|NA|13|few
CASSSQGNTEAFF
TGTGCCAGCAGCTCGCAGGGAAACACTGAAGCTTTCTTT
>TRBJ1-2|TRBV6-1|TRBD1|15|few
CASNFVTGGNYGYTF
TGTGCCAGCAATTTCGTGACAGGGGGCAACTATGGCTACACCTTC
>TRBJ2-2|TRBV11-1|NA|17|NA
CASSFDASWGAPGELFF
TGTGCCAGCAGCTTCGATGCTAGCTGGGGAGCACCCGGGGAGCTGTTTTTT
>TRBJ2-3|TRBV10-3|NA|12|NA
CAIATSTDTQYF
TGTGCCATAGCGACTAGCACAGATACGCAGTATTTT
>TRBJ2-7|TRBV15|NA|13|NA
CATSRDLQDEQYF
TGTGCCACCAGCAGAGATCTACAGGACGAGCAGTACTTC
>TRBJ2-1|TRBV5-1|NA|14|NA
CASSSRGGYNEQFF
TGCGCCAGCAGCTCCAGGGGAGGTTACAATGAGCAGTTCTTC
>TRBJ2-1|TRBV7-9|TRBD2|18|NA
CASSPGNPSGRAGNEQFF
TGTGCCAGCTCCCCGGGGAACCCTAGCGGGAGGGCCGGAAATGAGCAGTTCTTC
>TRBJ1-4|TRBV11-2|NA|15|NA
CASSSGGGPMGKLFF
TGTGCCAGCAGCTCGGGTGGTGGTCCAATGGGAAAACTGTTTTTT
>TRBJ2-2|TRBV7-3|NA|13|few
CASSLQGTGELFF
TGTGCCAGCAGCTTACAGGGCACCGGGGAGCTGTTTTTT
>TRBJ2-5|TRBV10-3|TRBD1|14|NA
CAISVTGGTETQYF
TGTGCCATCAGTGTGACAGGGGGTACGGAGACCCAGTACTTC
>TRBJ2-5|TRBV4-1|NA|17|NA
CASSQAGPGQTGETQYF
TGCGCCAGCAGCCAAGCCGGCCCCGGACAGACTGGAGAGACCCAGTACTTC
>TRBJ2-3|TRBV6-1|TRBD2|15|NA
CASSELAGVSDTQYF
TGTGCCAGCAGTGAACTAGCGGGAGTGTCAGATACGCAGTATTTT
>TRBJ2-7|TRBV28|TRBD1|14|few
CASSMRDRGREQYF
TGTGCCAGCAGCATGAGGGACAGGGGGCGCGAGCAGTACTTC
>TRBJ1-2|TRBV29-1|NA|13|few
CSVEEGPNYGYTF
TGCAGCGTTGAAGAAGGTCCAAACTATGGCTACACCTTC
>TRBJ2-3|TRBV6-6|NA|11|NA
CASSQWGTQYF
TGTGCCTCAAGCCAATGGGGGACGCAGTATTTT
>TRBJ2-3|TRBV6-5|NA|13|NA
CASSYSGPDTQYF
TGTGCCAGCAGTTACTCGGGTCCAGATACGCAGTATTTT
>TRBJ2-1|TRBV6-6|NA|13|NA
CASLKSSYNEQFF
TGTGCCAGCCTGAAGAGCTCCTACAATGAGCAGTTCTTC
>TRBJ2-1|TRBV7-9|TRBD2|16|NA
CASSGRLAGASIEQFF
TGTGCCAGCAGCGGCCGACTAGCGGGAGCGTCAATTGAGCAGTTCTTC
>TRBJ1-5|TRBV2|NA|15|NA
CASRSTGTLSAPQHF
TGTGCCAGCAGGTCTACCGGGACACTCTCCGCTCCCCAGCATTTT
>TRBJ1-4|TRBV5-1|TRBD1|15|NA
CASSFTGGDVEKLFF
TGCGCCAGCAGCTTTACAGGGGGCGATGTTGAAAAACTGTTTTTT
>TRBJ2-3|TRBV14|TRBD2|18|NA
CASSQLTSGSFERDTQYF
TGTGCCAGCAGCCAATTGACTAGCGGGAGTTTTGAGAGAGATACGCAGTATTTT